The present T cell receptor beta chain was sequenced within a study of OX40 agonist ivuxolimab in advanced cancers. The CDR3 length is 14 residues. The V end lost 3 bases, the J end lost 5 bases, and 13 bases lay between the germline ends. The germline CDR1 and CDR2 sequences are KGHSH and LQKENI. Sequencing used immunoSEQ multiplex PCR; TCRdb keeps in-frame clones, though not all of them. The sample contains roughly 34,000 clones, more than 75% of which appear only once. The source was CD4+ or CD8+ T cells sorted from blood, collected in a trial of the OX40 agonist ivuxolimab. The receptor was isolated from an adult with an advanced solid tumor such as melanoma, head and neck, liver or kidney cancer. The chain has TRBV18 and TRBJ1-2, with unresolved D. The CDR3 nucleotides are TGTGCCAGCTCACCGTGGGAATGGAATTATGGCTACACCTTC. It specifies CASSPWEWNYGYTF. The full variable domain, completed using reference TRBV18 and TRBJ1-2, is NAGVMQNPRHLVRRRGQEARLRCSPMKGHSHVYWYRQLPEEGLKFMVYLQKENIIDESGMPKERFSAEFPKEGPSILRIQQVVRGDSAAYFCASSPWEWNYGYTFGSGTRLTVV.